The T cell receptor (beta chain) under discussion was sequenced for a study of sequential checkpoint blockade in melanoma. The table came from immunoSEQ multiplex PCR; TCRdb's copy has only in-frame clones and leaves some out. This table has approximately 2,300 clones, roughly 19% appearing once. The treatment here: randomized to nivolumab then ipilimumab (arm A) or the reverse (arm B). This clone has a handful of counts. An end of the junction differs from the germline gene, which may be a read error. The receptor was derived from a human donor with melanoma. Material: tumor tissue (inferred from file names), obtained from a patient given nivolumab and ipilimumab in sequence.

The CDR3 DNA is TGTGCTAGCAGCCCCCCTCGACAGGCCTCTAATGAAAAACTGTTTTTT. It translates to CASSPPRQASNEKLFF. The rearrangement joins TRBV11-3 to TRBJ1-4, with D possibly being TRBD1 (6 bases). Germline V lookup: CDR1 SGHNT, CDR2 YENEEA. The CDR3 spans 16 residues.